These 8 T cell receptor beta chains share one sample of origin, sequenced in a study of cytomegalovirus exposure and HLA in healthy donors. Researchers ran the PCR with 60 Vbeta and 13 Jbeta primers. Sequencing was performed with immunoSEQ multiplex PCR; in TCRdb, only in-frame clones are kept and a portion is missing. In the table there are some 99,000 clones, around 86% of which are singletons. Sequenced material: PBMCs. These receptors were taken from a woman aged 30 to 39 in good health and CMV-seronegative.

The J gene is TRBJ2-3, the V gene TRBV7-3; the match to TRBD2 covers 7 bases. The CDR3 has 17 amino acids. V lost 5 bases and J lost 0; bases outside the gene matches: 11. The germline gives CDR1 SGHTA, CDR2 FQGTGA. Written as DNA, the CDR3 is TGTGCCAGCAGCCCGAAGCCAGCGGGACCGAGCACAGATACGCAGTATTTT. Amino acid sequence: CASSPKPAGPSTDTQYF.

This chain uses TRBV6-5 with TRBJ2-2, with TRBD2 matching 8 bases. The V segment lost 5 bases and the J segment 7 bases; nucleotides outside the gene matches: 3. The CDR3 contains 13 residues. The germline CDR1 and CDR2 sequences are MNHEY and SVGAGI. The CDR3 DNA reads as TGTGCCAGCAGTCGGAGCGGGAGCGGGGAGCTGTTTTTT. Residues: CASSRSGSGELFF.

This sequence joins TRBV27 and TRBJ1-2; 7 nucleotides align to TRBD1. The V gene's germline CDR1 is MNHEY and CDR2 SMNVEV (reference sequence). After removal of 3 bases from V and 7 bases from J, the junction contained 8 bases not matched to a gene. This CDR3 is built from 14 residues. Here the CDR3 DNA reads TGTGCCAGCAGTTTGAGCCAGGGGGTAGGTGGCTACACCTTC. It translates to CASSLSQGVGGYTF.

This clone was detected only a few times. The chain uses TRBV5-1 and TRBJ1-2; the D gene is possibly TRBD1 (5 bases). Looked up from germline, CDR1 is SGHRS and CDR2 is YFSETQ. V dropped 5 bases and J dropped 6 bases, with 11 bases sitting between them. This CDR3 has 12 residues. The CDR3 DNA follows: TGCGCCAGCAGTGGGGTAGGGGATGGCTACACCTTC. Protein sequence: CASSGVGDGYTF.

V gene TRBV2 combines with J gene TRBJ2-1; 12 bases are shared with TRBD1. The CDR3 runs 14 residues. The germline CDR1 and CDR2 sequences are SNHLY and FYNNEI. The ends lost 5 bases at V and 9 bases at J; junction bases unmatched: 5. The CDR3 spells CASSSRDRGREQFF. For the CDR3, the DNA is TGTGCCAGCAGTTCCCGGGACAGGGGGCGTGAGCAGTTCTTC.

The chain combines TRBV6-4 with TRBJ1-1, with 8 bases that match TRBD1. The CDR3 length is 17 residues. Trimming removed 3 bases from V and 0 bases from J; junction bases left unmatched: 9. Germline CDR1 and CDR2: MRHNA and SNTAGT. CDR3 nucleotide sequence: TGTGCCAGCAGTGATACCGGGACAGGTGGACTGAACACTGAAGCTTTCTTT. Encoded protein: CASSDTGTGGLNTEAFF.

This clone was detected once. The chain combines TRBV18 with TRBJ2-7, with TRBD1 matching over 9 bases. The germline CDR1 and CDR2 sequences are KGHSH and LQKENI. V lost 6 bases to trimming and J lost 4 bases; unmatched junction nucleotides: 4. The CDR3 totals 13 residues. CDR3 in amino acids: CASSPGTGYEQYF. The CDR3 DNA reads as TGTGCCAGCTCGCCCGGGACAGGGTACGAGCAGTACTTC. Full variable domain (outside the CDR3, taken from reference TRBV18 and TRBJ2-7): NAGVMQNPRHLVRRRGQEARLRCSPMKGHSHVYWYRQLPEEGLKFMVYLQKENIIDESGMPKERFSAEFPKEGPSILRIQQVVRGDSAAYFCASSPGTGYEQYFGPGTRLTVT.

A note on this clone: An end of the junction does not agree with germline; a read error may underlie this. V and J are TRBV7-9 and TRBJ2-1; tentative D call: TRBD1 (5 bases). The CDR3 spans 12 residues. Germline CDR1 reads SEHNR; CDR2 reads FQNEAQ (reference sequence). CDR3 sequence (DNA): TGTGCCAGCAGCTTAGGTGGACAAAATCCTCTCTTC. Translating gives CASSLGGQNPLF.